The present entry profiles one TCR beta chain with its context. This sample was included in a study of technical replicates of blood from a few donors. TCRdb keeps only in-frame clones here, not all; method: immunoSEQ multiplex PCR. The sample includes around 79,000 clones, more than 85% seen only once; the top ten take about 0.38%. Trimming removed 4 bases from V and 3 bases from J; junction bases left unmatched: 4. The CDR3 length is 15 residues. Per germline, CDR1 SGDLS and CDR2 YYNGEE. The chain links TRBV9 to TRBJ2-3; 11 positions agree with TRBD2. The sequence was obtained from a human donor in good health. Some clones in this sample may be carry-over from other donors' samples. Material for sequencing was T cells isolated from PBMCs. The CDR3 loop reads CASSNLAGGTDTQYF. As DNA, the CDR3 is TGTGCCAGCAGCAACCTAGCGGGAGGAACAGATACGCAGTATTTT.